This is a list of T cell receptor beta chains from one sample in a study of cytotoxic CD8 clonotypes in ibrutinib-treated CLL. Clones were read by immunoSEQ multiplex PCR, and TCRdb kept only the in-frame ones, dropping some. Of hundreds of thousands of clones listed, approximately 80% were seen once; the top ten hold about 6.7%. The material sequenced was PBMCs, taken before ibrutinib treatment. These receptor sequences come from a human donor with chronic lymphocytic leukemia. CDR3s include the opening cysteine and the closing phenylalanine or tryptophan. Fields, in order: J gene, V gene, D gene, clone size, CDR3 DNA, CDR3 protein. The D gene is left open where the match is weak. Clone size is shown for a subset of rows, as once, few, many or a class of expanded clone.

TRBJ2-5 | TRBV5-6 | TRBD2 | - | TGTGCCAGCAGCTTGGTGGGACTAGCTTTTTCAGAGACCCAGTACTTC | CASSLVGLAFSETQYF
TRBJ2-7 | TRBV18 | - | - | TGTGCCAGCTCACCCGGTCGATGGGGGGAGCAGTACTTC | CASSPGRWGEQYF
TRBJ2-7 | TRBV6-5 | - | - | TGTGCCAGCAGTTCCACTCGGTCCGAGCAGTACTTC | CASSSTRSEQYF
TRBJ2-7 | TRBV4-3 | - | - | TGCGCCAGCAGCCGGGACGAGAGTTACGAGCAGTACTTC | CASSRDESYEQYF
TRBJ1-5 | TRBV6-5 | TRBD1 | - | TGTGCCAGCGGGTGGACAGGGGAAAATCAGCCCCAGCATTTT | CASGWTGENQPQHF
TRBJ2-7 | TRBV7-2 | - | - | TGTGCCAGCAGCTTAAGCAGGGGCGACTACGAGCAGTACTTC | CASSLSRGDYEQYF
TRBJ2-3 | TRBV15 | - | - | TGTGCCACCAGCAGAGACCCGGACAGTTCCTCTACGCAGTATTTT | CATSRDPDSSSTQYF
TRBJ2-4 | TRBV5-4 | - | - | TGTGCCAGCAGCTTAAGGGACGGAACAAGCATTCAGTACTTC | CASSLRDGTSIQYF
TRBJ2-5 | TRBV6-5 | - | - | TGTGCCAGCAGTTACACGTCGGGGACGGCGGGTGAGACCCAGTACTTC | CASSYTSGTAGETQYF
TRBJ2-5 | TRBV11-3 | TRBD1 | - | TGTGCCAGCAGCTTTGGCGACAGGGGGCGCGGGGAGACCCAGTACTTC | CASSFGDRGRGETQYF
TRBJ1-4 | TRBV18 | - | once | TGTGCCAGCTCACCCGACCGACAAGCAACTAATGAAAAACTGTTTTTT | CASSPDRQATNEKLFF
TRBJ1-3 | TRBV18 | - | - | TGTGCCAGCTCACCAGCCCCACCGTCTGGAAACACCATATATTTT | CASSPAPPSGNTIYF
TRBJ1-2 | TRBV2 | TRBD1 | - | TGTGCCAGCAGTGTCAAAATACCGGGACAGGCCCTGGCCAGTTATGGCTACACCTTC | CASSVKIPGQALASYGYTF
TRBJ2-3 | TRBV23-1 | - | - | TGCGCGCAAGGGTGTCGGTGCACAGATACGCAGTATTTT | CAQGCRCTDTQYF
TRBJ2-7 | TRBV19 | TRBD1 | few | TGTGCCAGTGCAGGACAGGGCCTAAACGAGCAGTACTTC | CASAGQGLNEQYF
TRBJ1-3 | TRBV7-7 | - | few | TGTGCCAGCAGCCAAGACATAAACGGAAACACCATATATTTT | CASSQDINGNTIYF
TRBJ2-1 | TRBV9 | TRBD1 | - | TGTGCCAGCAGCGGAGACAGGGGGCGAACCTACAATGAGCAGTTCTTC | CASSGDRGRTYNEQFF
TRBJ2-5 | TRBV2 | - | once | TGTGCCAGCAGTGAGGCGCAATCGTACTTC | CASSEAQSYF
TRBJ2-2 | TRBV7-9 | - | - | TGTGCCAGCAGCTTAGTTCGGGGGCGAGGCCCGAACACCGGGGAGCTGTTTTTT | CASSLVRGRGPNTGELFF
TRBJ1-4 | TRBV30 | TRBD1 | few | TGTGCCTGGAGTACGTACAGGGGGAGGGCCAATGAAAAACTGTTTTTT | CAWSTYRGRANEKLFF
TRBJ1-5 | TRBV19 | - | - | TGTGCCAGTATTGGACAGCTCAATCAGCCCCAGCATTTT | CASIGQLNQPQHF
TRBJ2-1 | TRBV7-2 | - | few | TGTGCCAGCAGCTTATTGGATCGCCTTGAGCAGTTCTTC | CASSLLDRLEQFF
TRBJ2-1 | TRBV5-8 | - | - | TGTGCCAGCAGCTTGTTGGCGGGTGGCTACAATGAGCAGTTCTTC | CASSLLAGGYNEQFF
TRBJ2-7 | TRBV4-2 | - | - | TGTGCCAGCAGCCAGGGGACATGGGAGGGCGAGCAGTACTTC | CASSQGTWEGEQYF
TRBJ2-3 | TRBV6-5 | - | once | TGTGCCAGCAGCCCCCCTTGGGGGGCTCTGGATACGCAGTATTTT | CASSPPWGALDTQYF
TRBJ1-1 | TRBV30 | TRBD1 | - | TGTGCCTGGATGAGGGGGCTGTACACTGAAGCTTTCTTT | CAWMRGLYTEAFF
TRBJ1-1 | TRBV28 | - | - | TGTGCCAGCAGTTTATGGACCAGCGTGGGGACTGAAGCTTTCTTT | CASSLWTSVGTEAFF
TRBJ2-5 | TRBV6-1 | TRBD2 | - | TGTGCCAGCAGTCGGACTAGCGAGGAAGAGACCCAGTACTTC | CASSRTSEEETQYF
TRBJ2-1 | TRBV2 | TRBD2 | - | TGTGCCAGCAGGGGGACTAGCGGGAGGTCTTACAATGAGCAGTTCTTC | CASRGTSGRSYNEQFF
TRBJ2-5 | TRBV11-3 | - | - | TGTGCCAGCAGCTTAGATGGAAGACGCCAAGAGACCCAGTACTTC | CASSLDGRRQETQYF
TRBJ2-5 | TRBV7-3 | - | - | TGTGCCAGCAGTTTAGGGTCTCCTCGGGAGACCCAGTACTTC | CASSLGSPRETQYF
TRBJ1-2 | TRBV5-6 | - | - | TGTGCCAGCAGCTTGGCGGGCGAGTATGGCTACACCTTC | CASSLAGEYGYTF
TRBJ2-1 | TRBV11-2 | - | - | TGTGCCAGCGGCGACAGGCTCCATTGGAATGAGCAGTTCTTC | CASGDRLHWNEQFF
TRBJ1-1 | TRBV18 | - | few | TGTGCCAGCTCACCGTCTCAGGGAGGCACGTTCTTT | CASSPSQGGTFF
TRBJ1-2 | TRBV9 | - | - | TGTGCCAGCAGCGGCCGGGACAACTATGGCTACACCTTC | CASSGRDNYGYTF
TRBJ2-3 | TRBV2 | - | - | TGTGCCAGCAGTGAAGCGCAGGGGTATACGCAGTATTTT | CASSEAQGYTQYF
TRBJ1-2 | TRBV18 | TRBD1 | - | TGTGCCAGCTCACCACCGAAGGACAGGGGTTATGGCTACACCTTC | CASSPPKDRGYGYTF
TRBJ2-1 | TRBV30 | - | many | TGTGCCTGGAGTAGGCCCGGAGGCGCGCAGTTCTTC | CAWSRPGGAQFF
TRBJ1-5 | TRBV4-1 | - | - | TGCGCCAGCAGCCCCTCGGGAGGCCTACCTCCTTCTAATCAGCCCCAGCATTTT | CASSPSGGLPPSNQPQHF
TRBJ1-1 | TRBV4-2 | - | - | TGTGCCAGCAGCCAAGACTACAGAGCCGGTGAAGCTTTCTTT | CASSQDYRAGEAFF
TRBJ1-2 | TRBV6-5 | - | - | TGTGCCAGCAGTTACTCGGCGACAGTTAACTATGGCTACACCTTC | CASSYSATVNYGYTF
TRBJ2-5 | TRBV6-5 | - | - | TGTGCCAGCAGACGTGGTGTGATCCAAGAGACCCAGTACTTC | CASRRGVIQETQYF
TRBJ2-1 | TRBV9 | - | - | TGTGCCAGCAGCCCTCACGTAAGGAGCTCCTACAATGAGCAGTTCTTC | CASSPHVRSSYNEQFF
TRBJ1-2 | TRBV5-4 | - | - | TGTGCCAGCAGCGCCCCTTCGGGTTCTAGGAGCGGGGGCTACACCTTC | CASSAPSGSRSGGYTF
TRBJ2-7 | TRBV7-2 | - | - | TGTGCCAGCAGTTCCTCTCAGCCGCTGAGCTCCTACGAGCAGTACTTC | CASSSSQPLSSYEQYF
TRBJ2-1 | TRBV5-1 | - | - | TGCGCCAGCAGCTTGAGTCGGGGCGGAGAAGAGCAGTTCTTC | CASSLSRGGEEQFF
TRBJ1-5 | TRBV28 | TRBD1 | - | TGTGCCAGCAGTCCGCCCGGAGGACAGGGGGCAAACAATCAGCCCCAGCATTTT | CASSPPGGQGANNQPQHF
TRBJ1-2 | TRBV2 | - | - | TGTGCCACTCACAGGGTCCCATTAAACTATGGCTACACCTTC | CATHRVPLNYGYTF
TRBJ2-1 | TRBV5-4 | - | - | TGTGCCAGCAGCTCTGCTCCGTCTGGGGTATATACGCGGAAGTTCTTC | CASSSAPSGVYTRKFF
TRBJ1-1 | TRBV27 | - | - | TGTGCCAGCAGCGGAGCCACTGAAGCTTTCTTT | CASSGATEAFF
TRBJ2-4 | TRBV21-1 | - | - | TGTGCCAGCAGCACTCTTTCCTACAGGACTAGCGGGGACTTC | CASSTLSYRTSGDF
TRBJ2-7 | TRBV15 | - | - | TGTGCCACCAGCAGGACCTTAGTAATTAGCGAGCAGTACTTC | CATSRTLVISEQYF
TRBJ2-6 | TRBV30 | - | - | TGTGCCTGGAGCGTAGGGGGATCTGGGGCCAACGTCCTGACTTTC | CAWSVGGSGANVLTF